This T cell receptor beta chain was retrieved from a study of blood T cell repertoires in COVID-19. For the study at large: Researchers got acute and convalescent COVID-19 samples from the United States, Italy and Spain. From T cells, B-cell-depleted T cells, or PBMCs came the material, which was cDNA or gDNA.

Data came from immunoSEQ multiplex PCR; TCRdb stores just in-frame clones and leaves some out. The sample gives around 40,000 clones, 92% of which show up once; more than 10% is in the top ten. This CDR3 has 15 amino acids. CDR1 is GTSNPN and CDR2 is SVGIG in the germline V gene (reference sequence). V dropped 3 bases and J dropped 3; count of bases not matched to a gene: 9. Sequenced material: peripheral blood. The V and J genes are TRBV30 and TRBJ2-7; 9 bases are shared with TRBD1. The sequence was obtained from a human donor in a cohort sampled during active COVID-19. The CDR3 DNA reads TGTGCCTGGAGGTTACCGGGACAGGGAGGCTACGAGCAGTACTTC. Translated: CAWRLPGQGGYEQYF.